A selection of T cell receptor beta chains follows, all from one sample in a study of blood T cell repertoires in COVID-19. TCRdb's table, derived via immunoSEQ multiplex PCR, lists solely in-frame clones and lacks some. The sample lists roughly 250,000 clones, around 89% seen once, with approximately 0.84% in the top ten. Sequencing was performed on peripheral blood. The receptors stem from a man aged 25 to 45 with acute or convalescent COVID-19. CDR3s include the opening cysteine and the closing phenylalanine or tryptophan. D genes are given only for firm matches. Clone size is given for some rows only: seen once, a few or many times, or a class if the clone is expanded.

TRBV30	TRBJ2-3	-	-	CAWREGVSTDTQYF	TGTGCCTGGAGGGAGGGCGTTAGCACAGATACGCAGTATTTT
TRBV3-1/TRBV3-2	TRBJ2-1	-	-	CASSPGLDNNEQFF	TGTGCCAGCAGTCCCGGACTGGATAACAATGAGCAGTTCTTC
TRBV12-5	TRBJ1-1	-	-	CASGLTLGVNTEAFF	TGTGCTAGTGGTTTGACTCTCGGGGTGAACACTGAAGCTTTCTTT
TRBV5-6	TRBJ2-1	-	TRBD2	CASSSKRGGGYEQFF	TGTGCCAGCAGCTCCAAGCGGGGGGGAGGATATGAGCAGTTCTTC
TRBV5-1	TRBJ1-6	-	-	CASSLAGGRGGSPLHF	TGCGCCAGCAGCCTGGCCGGCGGCAGGGGTGGCTCACCCCTCCACTTT
TRBV5-1	TRBJ2-3	-	TRBD2	CASSSISGFSSTDTQYF	TGCGCCAGCAGCTCAATTAGCGGGTTCTCTAGCACAGATACGCAGTATTTT
TRBV27	TRBJ2-7	-	-	CASSFTSTVFSYEQYF	TGTGCCAGCAGTTTTACTTCGACAGTTTTCTCCTACGAGCAGTACTTC
TRBV9	TRBJ2-1	-	-	CASGTPLGDEQFF	TGTGCCAGCGGGACACCTCTTGGGGATGAGCAGTTCTTC
TRBV9	TRBJ2-3	-	-	CASSFTDGGLRPTDTQYF	TGTGCCAGCAGCTTTACGGACGGGGGTCTACGCCCCACAGATACGCAGTATTTT
TRBV6-6	TRBJ1-5	few	-	CASVAGNQPQHF	TGTGCCAGCGTGGCTGGCAATCAGCCCCAGCATTTT
TRBV6-4	TRBJ2-1	-	-	CASPGDPYNEQFF	TGTGCCAGTCCAGGGGACCCCTACAATGAGCAGTTCTTC
TRBV6-5	TRBJ2-1	-	-	CASSYGRGGGNEQFF	TGTGCCAGCAGTTACGGGCGGGGAGGGGGCAATGAGCAGTTCTTC
TRBV19	TRBJ1-4	-	TRBD1	CATGTGTNEKLFF	TGTGCCACCGGGACAGGAACTAATGAAAAACTGTTTTTT
TRBV6-6	TRBJ2-3	-	TRBD1	CASSLDRFTDTQYF	TGTGCCAGCAGCCTGGACAGGTTCACAGATACGCAGTATTTT
TRBV7-8	TRBJ2-2	-	TRBD2	CASSSRNRDYLNTGELFF	TGTGCCAGCAGCTCACGTAATAGGGACTATCTGAACACCGGGGAGCTGTTTTTT
TRBV6-5	TRBJ2-3	-	TRBD1	CASRRQGASADTQYF	TGTGCCAGCAGACGACAGGGGGCGAGTGCAGATACGCAGTATTTT
TRBV6-5	TRBJ1-2	-	-	CASSYRQGLNYGYTF	TGTGCCAGCAGTTACCGGCAGGGACTTAACTATGGCTACACCTTC
TRBV28	TRBJ1-5	-	-	CASSRDRMINQPQHF	TGTGCCAGCAGCCGTGACAGGATGATAAATCAGCCCCAGCATTTT
TRBV6-4	TRBJ1-2	-	-	CASSDPPTGNYGYTF	TGTGCCAGCAGTGACCCCCCCACAGGGAACTATGGCTACACCTTC
TRBV27	TRBJ2-5	-	-	CASSSLDSYQETQYF	TGTGCCAGCAGTTCGCTAGACAGCTATCAAGAGACCCAGTACTTC
TRBV2	TRBJ2-7	-	TRBD1	CASSPTGAYEQYF	TGTGCCAGCAGTCCGACAGGGGCCTACGAGCAGTACTTC
TRBV6-5	TRBJ2-7	-	TRBD2	CASSYSLAGSYEQYF	TGTGCCAGCAGTTACTCGCTAGCGGGGAGCTACGAGCAGTACTTC
TRBV18	TRBJ1-6	few	TRBD1	CASSPTTGRSPLHF	TGTGCCAGCTCACCGACGACAGGGAGATCACCCCTCCACTTT
TRBV5-4	TRBJ2-1	-	TRBD2	CASSLGLAGVYNEQFF	TGTGCCAGCAGCTTGGGACTAGCGGGAGTCTACAATGAGCAGTTCTTC
TRBV2	TRBJ2-2	-	-	CASSVSEGTRELFF	TGTGCCAGCAGTGTCAGCGAGGGCACCCGGGAGCTGTTTTTT
TRBV5-1	TRBJ2-7	-	-	CASSLEVSNGFEQYF	TGCGCCAGCAGCTTGGAAGTTTCGAACGGGTTCGAGCAGTACTTC
TRBV14	TRBJ2-7	few	-	CASSQGREYHEQYF	TGTGCCAGCAGCCAAGGACGGGAGTATCACGAGCAGTACTTC
TRBV24-1	TRBJ2-1	few	TRBD2	CATSDLRAGGTEQFF	TGTGCCACCAGTGATTTGCGAGCGGGAGGGACTGAGCAGTTCTTC
TRBV18	TRBJ2-7	-	-	CASSRLQGNYEQYF	TGTGCCAGCTCACGACTACAGGGCAACTACGAGCAGTACTTC
TRBV7-3	TRBJ2-3	once	TRBD2	CASSLASGRVTDTQYF	TGTGCCAGCAGCTTAGCTAGCGGGAGGGTCACAGATACGCAGTATTTT
TRBV7-2	TRBJ2-5	-	TRBD2	CASSQVAGGPQETQYF	TGTGCCAGCAGCCAAGTAGCGGGAGGGCCCCAAGAGACCCAGTACTTC
TRBV19	TRBJ2-5	-	-	CASKYGGPQETQYF	TGTGCCAGTAAATACGGGGGACCCCAAGAGACCCAGTACTTC
TRBV5-4	TRBJ2-7	-	-	CASSLGQDSYEQYF	TGTGCCAGCAGCTTGGGGCAGGACTCCTACGAGCAGTACTTC
TRBV28	TRBJ1-5	-	TRBD1	CASSPRDSRQPQHF	TGTGCCAGCAGTCCAAGGGACAGCCGTCAGCCCCAGCATTTT
TRBV29-1	TRBJ2-1	once	-	CSVSANNEQFF	TGCAGCGTTTCCGCGAACAATGAGCAGTTCTTC
TRBV9	TRBJ1-2	-	TRBD1	CASSVTGTGGVGGYTF	TGTGCCAGCAGCGTAACCGGGACAGGGGGCGTCGGCGGCTACACCTTC
TRBV28	TRBJ2-6	-	-	CASNGRSGANVLTF	TGTGCCAGCAATGGGCGCTCTGGGGCCAACGTCCTGACTTTC